This T cell receptor beta chain was recovered during a study of blood T cell repertoires in COVID-19. Looking at the study overall: Acute-phase and convalescent COVID-19 samples originated in the United States, Italy and Spain. Nucleic acid was either cDNA or gDNA, and it came from T cells, B-cell-depleted T cells, or PBMCs.

The method was immunoSEQ multiplex PCR; TCRdb's version includes in-frame clones alone and lacks a portion of them. The table includes about 100,000 clones, 80% to 95% detected once. The CDR3 spans 15 residues. The germline CDR1 and CDR2 sequences are SGDLS and YYNGEE. The ends lost 4 bases at V and 5 bases at J; junction bases unmatched: 4. The origin of this receptor is a man aged 70 or older with acute or convalescent COVID-19. Material: peripheral blood. The chain combines TRBV9 with TRBJ1-6; 9 bases fit TRBD1. The CDR3 region has the DNA TGTGCCAGCAGCCCCCGGGACAGGGATAATTCACCCCTCCACTTT. Translated: CASSPRDRDNSPLHF. Using reference TRBV9 and TRBJ1-6 for the parts outside the CDR3, the full variable domain is DSGVTQTPKHLITATGQRVTLRCSPRSGDLSVYWYQQSLDQGLQFLIQYYNGEERAKGNILERFSAQQFPDLHSELNLSSLELGDSALYFCASSPRDRDNSPLHFGNGTRLTVT.